This T cell receptor (beta chain) was profiled in a study of radiation and T cells in renal cell carcinoma. Study-level background: Nephrectomy followed 15 Gy stereotactic body radiation by 4 weeks. General study findings and limits: Top tumor clonotypes rose in blood 2 weeks post-radiation, then contracted.

Clones were sequenced by immunoSEQ multiplex PCR, and TCRdb holds only the in-frame ones, with some missing. This table holds 120,000 to 150,000 clones, 88% found once. Time point reported: baseline pretreatment blood. Treatment given: 15 Gy SBRT to primary tumor, nephrectomy 4 weeks later. The CDR3 has 14 amino acids. Per the germline V gene, CDR1 is SGDLS and CDR2 is YYNGEE. The V end was cut by 4 bases, the J end by 2 bases, with 12 bases between. Note on this clone: Antigen specificity is unknown.

The receptor comes from a woman between 70 and 85 years old with renal cell carcinoma. The J gene is TRBJ2-5, the V gene TRBV9; the D gene is possibly TRBD2 (5 bases). The sample here was blood, taken from a patient whose treatment included radiotherapy and nephrectomy. The CDR3 DNA sequence: TGTGCCAGCAGCATAACGGGGTCACAAGAGACCCAGTACTTC. It translates to CASSITGSQETQYF.